Described below is a single T cell receptor beta chain sequence and its context. Its antigen is currently unknown. The data stem from a study of PD-1 blockade in classical Hodgkin lymphoma. Study summary: Intravenous infusions of nivolumab 3 mg/kg reached patients every 2 weeks. Study observations and caveats: Reported baseline diversity: healthy donors highest, relapsed/refractory patients lowest. Complete responders had baseline diversity similar to newly diagnosed patients. Initiation of nivolumab under 1 year after ASCT led to exclusion of patients.

Only in-frame clones appear in the TCRdb table, and some are missing; sequencing was by immunoSEQ multiplex PCR. The sample consists of about 49,000 clones, roughly 89% of them appearing once. V lost 4 bases and J 7 bases, leaving 5 bases between the germline ends. The CDR3 consists of 11 residues. CDR1 and CDR2 (germline): GTSNPN, SVGIG (reference sequence). The time point is: cycle 4 day 1 (C4D1), after around six weeks of nivolumab. Every single patient, without exception, relapsed after autologous stem cell transplantation, and brentuximab vedotin exposure varied. The clonotype originates from a human donor with classical Hodgkin lymphoma. The sequences come from peripheral blood mononuclear cells (PBMCs), collected before the fourth cycle of nivolumab. This chain connects TRBV30 to TRBJ1-6; the D is unclear. Here the CDR3 DNA reads TGTGCCTGGACTTGGAATTCACCCCTCCACTTT. This encodes CAWTWNSPLHF.